The 27 T cell receptor beta chains listed next were all sequenced from one sample in a study of T cell responses to AZD1222 COVID-19 vaccine. Generated by immunoSEQ multiplex PCR, the TCRdb table keeps only in-frame clones and is missing some. The sample has tens of thousands of clones, just over 85% seen once. This material consisted of peripheral blood, taken on day 0 of AZD1222 vaccination. These receptors all come from an adult in good health.

The rearrangement links TRBV19 to TRBJ1-6; 7 positions match TRBD1. CDR3 size: 13 residues. V gave up 6 bases and J gave up 13 bases; unmatched junction bases: 9. CDR1 LNHDA and CDR2 SQIVND come from the germline V gene (reference sequence). The CDR3 protein is CASSPTGDQPLHF. CDR3 in DNA: TGTGCCAGTAGCCCAACAGGGGACCAGCCCCTCCACTTT.

The genes are TRBV19 and TRBJ1-1; TRBD1 aligns across 10 bases. Germline CDR1 is LNHDA and CDR2 is SQIVND (reference sequence). CDR3 length: 14 amino acids. The V segment lost 9 bases and the J segment 4 bases; nucleotides outside the gene matches: 8. CDR3 amino acids: CASTWGQGSTEAFF. The CDR3 DNA reads TGTGCCAGCACTTGGGGACAGGGGTCCACTGAAGCTTTCTTT.

The chain recombines TRBV4-2 with TRBJ1-2; weak D call: TRBD1 (5 bases). V was trimmed by 0 bases and J by 7 bases, leaving 15 bases between them. Germline V lookup: CDR1 LGHNA, CDR2 YNFKEQ. CDR3 length: 15 residues. The CDR3: CASSQEGVVAGGYTF. CDR3 coding DNA: TGTGCCAGCAGCCAAGAGGGGGTAGTAGCGGGTGGCTACACCTTC.

This clone is a singleton in its sample. This chain uses TRBV7-9 with TRBJ2-1; 8 bases are shared with TRBD1. The germline V gene encodes CDR1 SEHNR and CDR2 FQNEAQ (reference sequence). Trimming took 0 bases from V and 7 from J; bases not matched to a gene: 5. The CDR3 loop spans 15 amino acids. The CDR3 DNA reads TGTGCCAGCAGCTTAGCCCCAGGGGGCCGAAATGAGCAGTTCTTC. This encodes CASSLAPGGRNEQFF. Combining the CDR3 with reference TRBV7-9 and TRBJ2-1 gives the whole variable domain DTGVSQNPRHKITKRGQNVTFRCDPISEHNRLYWYRQTLGQGPEFLTYFQNEAQLEKSRLLSDRFSAERPKGSFSTLEIQRTEQGDSAMYLCASSLAPGGRNEQFFGPGTRLTVL.

The chain employs TRBV6-5 and TRBJ1-4; D remains unclear. The germline V and J ends were trimmed by 6 bases and 3 bases, with 8 bases remaining between them. The CDR3 totals 13 residues. The germline CDR1 and CDR2 sequences are MNHEY and SVGAGI. As DNA, the CDR3 is TGTGCCAGCAGCCCCCCGTCTAATGAAAAACTGTTTTTT. Protein: CASSPPSNEKLFF.

This rearrangement joins TRBV7-9 to TRBJ2-1, with D perhaps TRBD1 (6 bases). Trimming removed 5 bases from V and 3 bases from J, with 14 bases in between. Germline CDR1 SEHNR, CDR2 FQNEAQ (reference sequence). CDR3 size: 15 residues. The CDR3 loop reads CASSPPTGIYNEQFF. The CDR3 coding sequence is TGTGCCAGCAGCCCACCTACAGGGATCTACAATGAGCAGTTCTTC.

V is TRBV4-3 and J is TRBJ1-3, with 7 bases fitting TRBD1. Germline values: CDR1 LGHNA, CDR2 YSLEER. The CDR3 sequence is 15 residues long. Trimming cost V 2 bases and J 3 bases; bases outside gene matches: 4. This CDR3 is CASSQSTGIGNTIYF. DNA for the CDR3: TGCGCCAGCAGCCAATCGACAGGGATTGGAAACACCATATATTTT.

The chain carries TRBV19 and TRBJ1-2; D is undetermined. The germline CDR1 and CDR2 sequences are LNHDA and SQIVND (reference sequence). The CDR3 is 15 residues long. Trimming took 6 bases from V and 4 from J, leaving 18 bases between them. CDR3 protein: CASRSINPTGYGYTF. The DNA for the CDR3 is TGTGCCAGTAGAAGTATCAACCCGACTGGCTATGGCTACACCTTC.

This clone showed up many times. The chain joins TRBV30 to TRBJ2-7; D remains ambiguous. The CDR3 loop spans 12 amino acids. V dropped 0 bases and J dropped 2 bases, with 5 bases sitting between them. CDR1 GTSNPN and CDR2 SVGIG come from the germline V gene (reference sequence). CDR3 sequence: CAWSVGAYEQYF. The CDR3 DNA reads as TGTGCCTGGAGTGTCGGAGCCTACGAGCAGTACTTC.

V and J are TRBV7-9 and TRBJ1-2; D unresolved. Germline-derived CDR1 and CDR2 are SEHNR and FQNEAQ (reference sequence). The CDR3 extends over 12 amino acids. Trimming pared 8 bases from V and 4 bases from J, leaving 11 bases between. The CDR3 loop reads CASDQSGYGYTF. The CDR3 nucleotides are TGTGCCAGCGATCAGAGTGGCTATGGCTACACCTTC.

The chain joins TRBV11-3 to TRBJ2-2; D is uncertain. V shed 7 bases and J shed 0 bases, with 9 bases lying between them. This CDR3 region has 14 residues. Germline CDR1 reads SGHNT; CDR2 reads YENEEA. The CDR3 coding sequence is TGTGCCAGCAACCCTCTAGCGAACACCGGGGAGCTGTTTTTT. Protein: CASNPLANTGELFF.

The chain couples TRBV29-1 to TRBJ1-1, with 8 bases identical to TRBD1. The CDR3 extends over 13 amino acids. Germline V gene data show CDR1 as SQVTM and CDR2 as ANQGSEA. With 7 bases clipped from V and 0 bases from J, the junction kept 4 bases outside the gene matches. The CDR3 bases are TGCAGCGCCCGGACAGGGATGAACACTGAAGCTTTCTTT. It translates to CSARTGMNTEAFF. Together with reference TRBV29-1 and TRBJ1-1, the CDR3 gives the full variable domain: SAVISQKPSRDICQRGTSLTIQCQVDSQVTMMFWYRQQPGQSLTLIATANQGSEATYESGFVIDKFPISRPNLTFSTLTVSNMSPEDSSIYLCSARTGMNTEAFFGQGTRLTVV.

The CDR3 coding sequence is TGTGCCACCAGCAGAGATCGGGCAGCGGGAGGGATCACCGGGGAGCTGTTTTTT. It translates to CATSRDRAAGGITGELFF. The chain couples TRBV15 to TRBJ2-2; TRBD2 matches 10 bases. The V and J ends lost 0 bases and 4 bases, in that order; junction bases with no gene match: 8. CDR1 and CDR2 (germline): LNHNV, YYDKDF (reference sequence). This CDR3 has 18 amino acids.

V is TRBV11-2 and J is TRBJ1-6; D is unclear. The germline gives CDR1 SGHAT, CDR2 FQNNGV. The CDR3 extends over 13 amino acids. V lost 0 bases, J lost 9 bases, and 6 bases lay in between. CDR3 sequence: CASSLDQASPLHF. CDR3 nucleotides: TGTGCCAGCAGCTTAGATCAAGCTTCACCCCTCCACTTT.

The rearrangement joins TRBV13 to TRBJ1-1; 8 bases are a match to TRBD1. The CDR3 contains 16 residues. V lost 0 bases, J lost 3 bases, and 6 bases stayed unmatched. Germline values: CDR1 PRHDT, CDR2 FYEKMQ (reference sequence). DNA for the CDR3: TGTGCCAGCAGCTTAGGTCACGGGACAGGTGACACTGAAGCTTTCTTT. Its translation is CASSLGHGTGDTEAFF.

In DNA, the CDR3 is TGTGCCAGCGTTCGGGGAAGCTCCTACAATGAGCAGTTCTTC. Encoded protein: CASVRGSSYNEQFF. The V gene is TRBV5-5, the J gene TRBJ2-1, with D perhaps TRBD2 (5 bases). The ends were cut back, 7 bases at V and 0 bases at J, with 11 bases in the middle. This CDR3 is built from 14 residues. Germline lookup yields CDR1 SGHKS and CDR2 YYEKEE (reference sequence).

V usage is TRBV2 and J usage is TRBJ2-7; 7 bases match TRBD2. The CDR3 is 13 amino acids. CDR1 is SNHLY, CDR2 FYNNEI, per germline. J lost 5 bases, V lost 7 bases, and 8 bases had no gene match. The CDR3 bases are TGTGCCAGCAAGCCGCGGGAGCACGACGAGCAGTACTTC. Translation gives CASKPREHDEQYF.

This chain connects TRBV5-4 to TRBJ1-1; D gene uncertain. Trimming pared 4 bases from V and 0 bases from J, leaving 13 bases between. The germline CDR1 and CDR2 sequences are SGHNT and YYREEE (reference sequence). The CDR3 is made up of 15 amino acids. CDR3 sequence: CASSRQAGLNTEAFF. CDR3 coding DNA: TGTGCCAGCAGCCGTCAGGCAGGCTTGAACACTGAAGCTTTCTTT.

The genes are TRBV30 and TRBJ2-7; possible D gene TRBD1, 5 bases. Trimming took 0 bases from V and 2 from J, leaving 11 bases between them. CDR3 length: 14 residues. CDR1 GTSNPN and CDR2 SVGIG come from the germline V gene (reference sequence). The CDR3 sequence: CAWSVTGVAYEQYF. CDR3 coding DNA: TGTGCCTGGAGTGTAACAGGCGTAGCCTACGAGCAGTACTTC.

This clone was observed a handful of times. V is TRBV6-5 and J is TRBJ2-2; D possibly corresponds to TRBD2 (6 bases). Germline V lookup: CDR1 MNHEY, CDR2 SVGAGI. This CDR3 spans 16 amino acids. Deletions cut 1 base from V and 1 base from J, with 10 bases between. CDR3 in DNA: TGTGCCAGCAGTTACTTCCTAGCGAGGAACACCGGGGAGCTGTTTTTT. Its protein is CASSYFLARNTGELFF.

This sequence joins TRBV18 and TRBJ2-7; 10 nucleotides match TRBD1. CDR1 and CDR2 from the germline V gene are KGHSH and LQKENI. The CDR3 loop spans 15 amino acids. Trimming removed 2 bases from V and 6 bases from J; junction bases left unmatched: 7. In nucleotides, the CDR3 is TGTGCCAGCTCACCAAGCGGGACAGGGGATGCCGAGCAGTACTTC. It codes for CASSPSGTGDAEQYF. The whole variable domain, filled in from reference TRBV18 and TRBJ2-7, reads NAGVMQNPRHLVRRRGQEARLRCSPMKGHSHVYWYRQLPEEGLKFMVYLQKENIIDESGMPKERFSAEFPKEGPSILRIQQVVRGDSAAYFCASSPSGTGDAEQYFGPGTRLTVT.

The rearrangement uses TRBV30 and TRBJ2-7; D is unclear. Trimming cost V 1 base and J 3 bases, with 4 bases left between them. Germline loops: CDR1 GTSNPN, CDR2 SVGIG (reference sequence). The CDR3 has 11 amino acids. In nucleotides, the CDR3 is TGTGCCTGGAGTGACAGCTACGAGCAGTACTTC. This encodes CAWSDSYEQYF.

The V call is TRBV30, the J call TRBJ2-1; TRBD2 matches at 7 bases. From germline, CDR1 is GTSNPN and CDR2 SVGIG (reference sequence). V trimming: 3 bases; J trimming: 8 bases; junction bases outside the gene matches: 10. The CDR3 is made up of 14 amino acids. CDR3 residues: CAWREAGTTHEQFF. The DNA of the CDR3 is TGTGCCTGGAGGGAAGCCGGGACTACTCATGAGCAGTTCTTC.

This chain links TRBV23-1 with TRBJ2-7, with 7 bases fitting TRBD2. TRBV23-1 is placed among ORFs of uncertain function. This CDR3 has 14 amino acids. As DNA, the CDR3 is TGCGCGAAGGGGCGGGAGAGCACGGCCTACGAGCAGTACTTC. Translation: CAKGRESTAYEQYF.

The chain has TRBV23-1 and TRBJ1-5, with 8 positions matching TRBD1. TRBV23-1 is sorted into the ORF group, with uncertain function. This CDR3 spans 16 amino acids. The junction had 6 bases not matched to a gene; V was cut back by 1 base and J by 4 bases. CDR3 in amino acids: CASSQWGRGLNQPQHF. DNA for the CDR3: TGCGCCAGCAGTCAATGGGGCAGGGGGCTGAATCAGCCCCAGCATTTT.

The V and J genes are TRBV18 and TRBJ2-7; D perhaps matches TRBD1 (6 bases). The germline CDR1 and CDR2 sequences are KGHSH and LQKENI. The length of the CDR3 is 14 residues. V was cut by 6 bases and J by 1 base, with 13 bases left in between. CDR3 amino acids: CASSPGTGSYEQYF. CDR3 DNA sequence: TGTGCCAGCTCCCCCGGAACAGGGTCCTACGAGCAGTACTTC.

The chain couples TRBV7-9 to TRBJ2-2; 10 bases align to TRBD1. Germline-derived CDR1 and CDR2 are SEHNR and FQNEAQ (reference sequence). The CDR3 covers 16 residues. Trimming took 4 bases from V and 4 from J; bases not matched to a gene: 6. The CDR3 coding sequence is TGTGCCAGCAGCTCGCGGGACAGGGGAATCACCGGGGAGCTGTTTTTT. Translated: CASSSRDRGITGELFF.